This TCR beta chain was captured in a study of monozygotic twins with inflammatory bowel disease. Collection of an approximately 2.3 ml blood sample took place per donor. The CDR3 sequence is 16 residues long. The germline V gene has CDR1 KGHSH and CDR2 LQKENI. As regards this clonotype: Its cognate antigen is unknown.

cDNA was made in eight separate reactions per sample. Using the 5' RACE reads, TCRdb records one entry per CDR3 protein without DNA. In all, the sample yields about 150,000 distinct CDR3 sequences. General study points: Using the inverse Simpson index, IBD patients had lower TCRbeta diversity than healthy co-twins.

This sequence joins TRBV18 and TRBJ1-5; TCRdb's D call, TRBD1, is unchecked because there is no DNA. The sequenced sample was blood. This TCR came from a human donor with ulcerative colitis or Crohn's disease, or a healthy co-twin of an affected twin (not recorded which). CDR3: CASSGPPWASNQPQHF.